Sequencing of this T cell receptor beta chain was carried out in a study of blood T cell repertoires in COVID-19. This clone appeared a few times. Original processing methods: By means of reference gene primer amplification, nucleated cell counts were estimated. Here immunoSEQ multiplex PCR was the method, and the copy in TCRdb shows in-frame clones only, minus some. The DNA was the basis for D and trimming; V, J and clone size are from that table. The data show some 90,000 clones, with less than 85% seen just once and roughly 10% held by the top ten. V shed 1 base, J shed 10 bases, and the junction held 14 bases outside the gene matches. Germline V CDR1 and CDR2: LNHDA, SQIVND (reference sequence). This CDR3 has 18 amino acids.

What was sequenced was peripheral blood. The chain uses TRBV19 and TRBJ2-1, with TRBD2 identical over 12 bases. This TCR derives from a human donor in a cohort sampled during active COVID-19. The CDR3 sequence: CASSIVGLAGGPLVEQFF. CDR3 sequence (DNA): TGTGCCAGTAGTATAGTCGGGCTAGCGGGAGGGCCTCTCGTCGAGCAGTTCTTC.